The subject of this entry is one T cell receptor beta chain. Its antigen remains unidentified. This specimen comes from a study of cytomegalovirus exposure and HLA in healthy donors. Study-level results: In vitro testing confirmed three CMV-associated chains as specific for CMV antigens.

The CDR3 totals 17 residues. V dropped 0 bases and J dropped 2 bases, with 14 bases sitting between them. Looked up from germline, CDR1 is SGHKS and CDR2 is YYEKEE (reference sequence). Use of 60 Vbeta and 13 Jbeta primers characterized the PCR. Sequencing used immunoSEQ multiplex PCR; TCRdb keeps in-frame clones, though not all of them. The sample has roughly 100,000 clones, roughly an eighth seen once. The sequenced sample was PBMCs. The V gene is TRBV5-5, the J gene TRBJ1-4, with unresolved D. This clonotype was obtained from a man aged 35 to 55 in good health and CMV-seropositive. The CDR3 DNA follows: TGTGCCAGCAGCTTGGAGGACCGCAGAGGGACTAATGAAAAACTGTTTTTT. It is translated as CASSLEDRRGTNEKLFF.